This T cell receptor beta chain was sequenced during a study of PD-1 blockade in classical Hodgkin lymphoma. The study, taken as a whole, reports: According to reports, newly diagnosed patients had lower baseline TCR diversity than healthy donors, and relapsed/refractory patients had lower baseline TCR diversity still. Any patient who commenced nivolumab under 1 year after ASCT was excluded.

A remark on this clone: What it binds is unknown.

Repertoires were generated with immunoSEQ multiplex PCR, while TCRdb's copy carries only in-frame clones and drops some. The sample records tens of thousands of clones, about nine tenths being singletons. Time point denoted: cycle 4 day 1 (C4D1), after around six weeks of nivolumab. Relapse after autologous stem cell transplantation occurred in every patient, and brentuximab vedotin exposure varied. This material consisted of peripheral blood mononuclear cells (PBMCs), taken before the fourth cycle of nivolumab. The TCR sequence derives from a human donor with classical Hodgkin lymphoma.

The CDR3 reads CASSEGRGYTEAFF. DNA for the CDR3: TGTGCCAGCAGCGAGGGGAGGGGATACACTGAAGCTTTCTTT. V gene TRBV7-9 combines with J gene TRBJ1-1; the D gene is possibly TRBD1 (5 bases). Germline V lookup: CDR1 SEHNR, CDR2 FQNEAQ (reference sequence). The CDR3 contains 14 residues. The ends were cut back, 5 bases at V and 3 bases at J, with 13 bases in the middle. Complete variable domain (other parts from reference TRBV7-9 and TRBJ1-1): DTGVSQNPRHKITKRGQNVTFRCDPISEHNRLYWYRQTLGQGPEFLTYFQNEAQLEKSRLLSDRFSAERPKGSFSTLEIQRTEQGDSAMYLCASSEGRGYTEAFFGQGTRLTVV.